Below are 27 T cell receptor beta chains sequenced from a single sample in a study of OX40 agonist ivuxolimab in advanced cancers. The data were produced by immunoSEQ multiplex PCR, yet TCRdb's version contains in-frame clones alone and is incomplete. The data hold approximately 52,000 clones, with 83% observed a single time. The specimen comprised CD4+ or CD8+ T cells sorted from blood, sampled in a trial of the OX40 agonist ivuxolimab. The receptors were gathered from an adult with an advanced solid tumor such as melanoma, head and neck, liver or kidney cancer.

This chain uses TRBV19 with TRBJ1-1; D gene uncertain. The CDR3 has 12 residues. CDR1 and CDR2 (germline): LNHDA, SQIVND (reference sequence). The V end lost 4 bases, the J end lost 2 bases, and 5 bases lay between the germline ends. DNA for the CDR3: TGTGCCAGTAGTACCATAAACACTGAAGCTTTCTTT. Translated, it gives CASSTINTEAFF.

The CDR3 reads CASSGGTGEEVALGTEAFF. CDR3 nucleotide sequence: TGTGCCAGCAGCGGAGGAACAGGGGAAGAGGTGGCCCTCGGCACTGAAGCTTTCTTT. V gene TRBV9 combines with J gene TRBJ1-1; 7 nucleotides match TRBD1. J was trimmed by 4 bases and V by 3 bases; bases with no gene match: 21. CDR3 length: 19 residues. Germline loops: CDR1 SGDLS, CDR2 YYNGEE. The full variable domain, completed using reference TRBV9 and TRBJ1-1, is DSGVTQTPKHLITATGQRVTLRCSPRSGDLSVYWYQQSLDQGLQFLIQYYNGEERAKGNILERFSAQQFPDLHSELNLSSLELGDSALYFCASSGGTGEEVALGTEAFFGQGTRLTVV.

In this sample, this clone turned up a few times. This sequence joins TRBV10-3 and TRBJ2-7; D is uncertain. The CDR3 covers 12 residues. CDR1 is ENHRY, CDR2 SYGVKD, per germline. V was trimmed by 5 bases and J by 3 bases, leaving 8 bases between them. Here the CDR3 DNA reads TGTGCCATCAGTTCTCGCGACTACGAGCAGTACTTC. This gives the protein CAISSRDYEQYF.

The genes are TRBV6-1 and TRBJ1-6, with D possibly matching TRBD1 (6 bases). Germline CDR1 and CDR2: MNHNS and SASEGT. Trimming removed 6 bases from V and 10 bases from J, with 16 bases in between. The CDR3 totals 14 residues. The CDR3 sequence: CASRSGGAVSPLHF. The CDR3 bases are TGTGCCAGCAGATCCGGGGGCGCCGTATCACCCCTCCACTTT.

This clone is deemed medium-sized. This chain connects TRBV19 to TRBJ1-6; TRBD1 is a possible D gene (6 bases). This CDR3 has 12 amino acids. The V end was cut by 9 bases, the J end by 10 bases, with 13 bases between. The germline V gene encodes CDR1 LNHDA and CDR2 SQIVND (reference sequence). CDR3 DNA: TGTGCCAGCAATTCCCAGGGGTCACCCCTCCACTTT. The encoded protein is CASNSQGSPLHF.

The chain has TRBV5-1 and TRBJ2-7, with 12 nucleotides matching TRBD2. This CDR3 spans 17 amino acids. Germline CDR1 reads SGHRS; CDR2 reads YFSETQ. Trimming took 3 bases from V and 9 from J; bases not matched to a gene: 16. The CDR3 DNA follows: TGCGCCAGCAGCTCACGACTAGCGGGGGCAGGAGGCGGTGTGCAGTACTTC. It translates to CASSSRLAGAGGGVQYF.

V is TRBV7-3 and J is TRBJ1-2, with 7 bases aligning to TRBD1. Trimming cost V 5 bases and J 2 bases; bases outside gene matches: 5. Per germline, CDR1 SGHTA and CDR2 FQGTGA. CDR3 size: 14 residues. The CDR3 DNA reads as TGTGCCAGCAGCCCCTCGACAGGGAACTATGGCTACACCTTC. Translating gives CASSPSTGNYGYTF.

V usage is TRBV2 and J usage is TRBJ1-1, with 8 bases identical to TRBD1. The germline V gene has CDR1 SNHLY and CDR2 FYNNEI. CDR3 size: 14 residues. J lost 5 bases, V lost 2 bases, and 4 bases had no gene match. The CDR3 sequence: CASSEFRQGTEAFF. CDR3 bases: TGTGCCAGCAGTGAATTTCGACAGGGGACTGAAGCTTTCTTT.

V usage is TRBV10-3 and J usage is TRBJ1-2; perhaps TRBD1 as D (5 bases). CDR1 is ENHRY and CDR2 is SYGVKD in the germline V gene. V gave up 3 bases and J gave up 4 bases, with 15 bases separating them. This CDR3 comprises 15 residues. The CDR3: CAISDIARAFYGYTF. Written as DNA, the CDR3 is TGTGCCATCAGTGATATTGCCAGGGCTTTCTATGGCTACACCTTC.

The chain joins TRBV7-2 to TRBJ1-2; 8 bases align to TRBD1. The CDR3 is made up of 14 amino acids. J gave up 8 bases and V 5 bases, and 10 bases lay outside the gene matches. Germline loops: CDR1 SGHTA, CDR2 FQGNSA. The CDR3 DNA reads TGTGCCAGCAGCCCTGGGCGGACAGGGAAGGGCTACACCTTC. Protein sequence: CASSPGRTGKGYTF.

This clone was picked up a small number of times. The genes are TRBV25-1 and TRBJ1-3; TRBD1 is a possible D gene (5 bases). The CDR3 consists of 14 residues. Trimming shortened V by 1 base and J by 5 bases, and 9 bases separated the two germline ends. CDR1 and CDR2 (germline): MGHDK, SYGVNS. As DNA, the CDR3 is TGTGCCAGCAGTGAATTGGGGCTTAGAAACACCATATATTTT. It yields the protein CASSELGLRNTIYF.

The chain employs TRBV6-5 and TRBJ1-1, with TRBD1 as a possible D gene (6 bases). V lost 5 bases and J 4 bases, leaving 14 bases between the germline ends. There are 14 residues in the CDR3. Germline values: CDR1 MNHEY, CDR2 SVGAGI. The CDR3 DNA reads TGTGCCAGCAGTCCTCGACAGGTTCGCACTGAAGCTTTCTTT. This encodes CASSPRQVRTEAFF.

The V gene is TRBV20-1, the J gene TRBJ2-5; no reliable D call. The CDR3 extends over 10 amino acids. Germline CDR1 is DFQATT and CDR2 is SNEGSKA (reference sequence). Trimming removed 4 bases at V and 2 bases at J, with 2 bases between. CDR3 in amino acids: CSANQETQYF. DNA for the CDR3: TGCAGTGCTAATCAAGAGACCCAGTACTTC.

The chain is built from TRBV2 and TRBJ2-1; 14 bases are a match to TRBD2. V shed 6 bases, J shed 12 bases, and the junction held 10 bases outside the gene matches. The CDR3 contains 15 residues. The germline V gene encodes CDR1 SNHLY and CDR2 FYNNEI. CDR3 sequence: CASSSGLAGGWGQFF. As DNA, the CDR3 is TGTGCCAGCAGCTCAGGACTAGCGGGGGGTTGGGGGCAGTTCTTC.

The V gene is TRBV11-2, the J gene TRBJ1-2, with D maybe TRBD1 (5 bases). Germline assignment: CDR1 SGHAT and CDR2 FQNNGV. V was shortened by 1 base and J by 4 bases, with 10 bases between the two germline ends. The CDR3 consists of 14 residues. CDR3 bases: TGTGCCAGCAGCTTAGCGGGGGGAATCTATGGCTACACCTTC. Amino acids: CASSLAGGIYGYTF.

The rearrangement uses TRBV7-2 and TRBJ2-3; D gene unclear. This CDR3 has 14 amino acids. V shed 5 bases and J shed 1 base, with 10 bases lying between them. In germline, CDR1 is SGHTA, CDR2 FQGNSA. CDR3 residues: CASSPQRGTDTQYF. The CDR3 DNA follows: TGTGCCAGCAGCCCTCAAAGGGGCACAGATACGCAGTATTTT.

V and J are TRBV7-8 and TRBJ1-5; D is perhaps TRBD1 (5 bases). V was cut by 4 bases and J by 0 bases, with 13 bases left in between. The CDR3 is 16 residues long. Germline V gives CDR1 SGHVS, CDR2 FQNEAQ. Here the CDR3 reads CASSSYGTFSNQPQHF. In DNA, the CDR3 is TGTGCCAGCAGCTCGTACGGGACGTTTAGCAATCAGCCCCAGCATTTT.

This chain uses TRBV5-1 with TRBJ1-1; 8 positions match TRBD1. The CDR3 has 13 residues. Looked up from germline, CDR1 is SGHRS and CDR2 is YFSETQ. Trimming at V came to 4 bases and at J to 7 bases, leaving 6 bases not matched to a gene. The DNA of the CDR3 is TGCGCCAGCAGCCCAGGGACAGGCGGTGAAGCTTTCTTT. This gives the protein CASSPGTGGEAFF.

Written as DNA, the CDR3 is TGTGCCAGCAGCCCCCCGGTAGAGATCAAGGCGCGTCAGCCCCAGCATTTT. Residues: CASSPPVEIKARQPQHF. The chain employs TRBV7-3 and TRBJ1-5; D unresolved. The CDR3 is made up of 17 amino acids. Germline V CDR1 and CDR2: SGHTA, FQGTGA. With 5 bases removed from V and 6 bases from J, the gap between germline ends came to 23 bases.

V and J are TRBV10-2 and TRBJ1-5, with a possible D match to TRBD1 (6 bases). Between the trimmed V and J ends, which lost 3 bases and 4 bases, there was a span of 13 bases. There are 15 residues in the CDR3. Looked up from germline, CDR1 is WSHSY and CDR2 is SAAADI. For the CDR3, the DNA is TGCGCCAGCAGTGAACGGGGAGGGGGAAATCAGCCCCAGCATTTT. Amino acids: CASSERGGGNQPQHF.

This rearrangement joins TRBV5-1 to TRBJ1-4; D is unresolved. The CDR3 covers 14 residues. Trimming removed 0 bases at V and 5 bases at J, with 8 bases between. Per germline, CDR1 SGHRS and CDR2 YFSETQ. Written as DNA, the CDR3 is TGCGCCAGCAGCTTGGAACCGAACAATGAAAAACTGTTTTTT. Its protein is CASSLEPNNEKLFF.

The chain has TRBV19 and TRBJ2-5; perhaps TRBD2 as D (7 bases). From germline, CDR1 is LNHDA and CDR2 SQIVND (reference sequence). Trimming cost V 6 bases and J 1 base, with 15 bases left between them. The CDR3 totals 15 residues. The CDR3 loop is CASRGGGVPQETQYF. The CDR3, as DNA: TGTGCCAGTAGGGGAGGGGGGGTCCCCCAAGAGACCCAGTACTTC.

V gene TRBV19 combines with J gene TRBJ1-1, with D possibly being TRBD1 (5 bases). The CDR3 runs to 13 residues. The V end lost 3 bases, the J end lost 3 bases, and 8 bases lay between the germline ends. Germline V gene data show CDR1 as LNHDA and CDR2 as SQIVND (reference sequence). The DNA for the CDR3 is TGTGCCAGTAGTATGGGGGGGGACACTGAAGCTTTCTTT. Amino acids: CASSMGGDTEAFF.

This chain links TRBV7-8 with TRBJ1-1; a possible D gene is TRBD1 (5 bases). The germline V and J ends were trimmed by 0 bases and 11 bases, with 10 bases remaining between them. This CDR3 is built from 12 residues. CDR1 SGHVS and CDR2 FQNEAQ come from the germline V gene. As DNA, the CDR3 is TGTGCCAGCAGCTTAGCGTTCCGGGGGGCTTTCTTT. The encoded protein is CASSLAFRGAFF.

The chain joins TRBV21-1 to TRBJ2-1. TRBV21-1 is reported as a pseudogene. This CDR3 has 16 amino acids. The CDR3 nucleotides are TGTGCCAGCAGATATTCGCTACACCATTCCGACAATGAGCAGTTCTTC. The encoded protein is CASRYSLHHSDNEQFF.

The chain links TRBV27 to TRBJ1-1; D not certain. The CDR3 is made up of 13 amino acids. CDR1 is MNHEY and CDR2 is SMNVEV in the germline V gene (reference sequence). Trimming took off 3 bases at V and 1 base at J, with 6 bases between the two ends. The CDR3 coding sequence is TGTGCCAGCAGTTTCTGGAGGAACACTGAAGCTTTCTTT. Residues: CASSFWRNTEAFF.

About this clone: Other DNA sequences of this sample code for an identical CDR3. The CDR3 region is CASSFLAGSYNEQFF. CDR3 sequence (DNA): TGCGCCAGCAGCTTCTTAGCTGGTAGCTACAATGAGCAGTTCTTC. J is TRBJ2-1 and V is TRBV5-1; no clear D gene. CDR1 is SGHRS, CDR2 YFSETQ, per germline. Trimming left V 2 bases short and J 3 bases short, with 12 bases between. The CDR3 is 15 residues long.